This T cell receptor beta chain emerged from a study of T cell responses to AZD1222 COVID-19 vaccine. Study background: Analysis merged second doses at about 4 or about 12 weeks. Points from the study as a whole: Repertoire sampling was restricted to post-peak T cell response timepoints. White British people made up most donors, females outnumbered males, and clonal diversity was possibly underestimated. The study identified only six AZD1222 recipients as seropositive at baseline.

Repertoires were generated with immunoSEQ multiplex PCR, while TCRdb's copy carries only in-frame clones and drops some. The table includes over 100,000 clones, 90% detected once. Concerning this clone: Its antigen remains unidentified.

The V segment lost 5 bases and the J segment 3 bases; nucleotides outside the gene matches: 6. The germline gives CDR1 MGHRA, CDR2 YSYEKL. This CDR3 region has 15 residues. The sequencing used peripheral blood, collected on day 0 of AZD1222 vaccination. The chain combines TRBV4-1 with TRBJ1-5; TRBD1 aligns across 8 bases. The receptor was derived from an adult in good health. The CDR3 region is CASSKGQGPNQPQHF. The CDR3 region has the DNA TGCGCCAGCAGCAAAGGACAGGGTCCCAATCAGCCCCAGCATTTT.